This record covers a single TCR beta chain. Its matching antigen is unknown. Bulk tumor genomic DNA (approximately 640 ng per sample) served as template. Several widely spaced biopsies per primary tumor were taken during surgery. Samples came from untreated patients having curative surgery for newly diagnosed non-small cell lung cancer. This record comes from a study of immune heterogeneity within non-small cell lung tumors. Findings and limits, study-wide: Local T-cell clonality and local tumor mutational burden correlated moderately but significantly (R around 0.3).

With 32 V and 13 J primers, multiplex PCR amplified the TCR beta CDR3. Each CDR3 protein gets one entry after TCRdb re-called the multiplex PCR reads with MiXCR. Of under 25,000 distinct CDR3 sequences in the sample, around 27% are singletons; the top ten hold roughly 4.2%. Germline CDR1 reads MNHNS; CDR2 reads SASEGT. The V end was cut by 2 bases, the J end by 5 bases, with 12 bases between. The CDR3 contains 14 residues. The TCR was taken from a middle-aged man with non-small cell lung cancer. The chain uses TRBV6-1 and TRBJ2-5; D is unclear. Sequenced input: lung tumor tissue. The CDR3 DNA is TGTGCCAGCAGTGAACTCGGAATCTTGGAGACCCAGTACTTC. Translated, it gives CASSELGILETQYF.